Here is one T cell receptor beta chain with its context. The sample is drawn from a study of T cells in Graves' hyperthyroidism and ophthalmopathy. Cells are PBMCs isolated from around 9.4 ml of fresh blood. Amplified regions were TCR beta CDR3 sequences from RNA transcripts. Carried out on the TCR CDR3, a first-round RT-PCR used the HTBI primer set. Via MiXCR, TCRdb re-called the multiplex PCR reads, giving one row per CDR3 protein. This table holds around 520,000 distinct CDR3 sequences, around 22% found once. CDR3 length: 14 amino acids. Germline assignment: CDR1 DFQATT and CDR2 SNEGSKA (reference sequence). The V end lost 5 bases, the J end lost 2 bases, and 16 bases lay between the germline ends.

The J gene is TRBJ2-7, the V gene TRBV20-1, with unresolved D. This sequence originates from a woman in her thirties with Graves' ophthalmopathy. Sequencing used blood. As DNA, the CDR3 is TGCAGTGCTCTCCCCCCTAGGCGGCCCTACGAGCAGTACTTC. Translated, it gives CSALPPRRPYEQYF.